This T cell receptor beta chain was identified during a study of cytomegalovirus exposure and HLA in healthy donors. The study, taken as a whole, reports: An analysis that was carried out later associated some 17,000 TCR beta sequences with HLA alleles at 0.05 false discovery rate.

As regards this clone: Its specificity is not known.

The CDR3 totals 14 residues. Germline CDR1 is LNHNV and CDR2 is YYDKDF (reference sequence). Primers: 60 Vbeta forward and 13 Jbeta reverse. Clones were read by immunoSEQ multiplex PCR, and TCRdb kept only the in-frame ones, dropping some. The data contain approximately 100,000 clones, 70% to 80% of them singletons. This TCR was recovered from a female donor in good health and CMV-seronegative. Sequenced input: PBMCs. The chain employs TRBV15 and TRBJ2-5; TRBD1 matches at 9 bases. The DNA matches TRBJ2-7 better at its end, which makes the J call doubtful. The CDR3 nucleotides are TGTGCCACCAGCTCACCCGGGACAGGGTCCGAGCAGTACTTC. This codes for CATSSPGTGSEQYF.